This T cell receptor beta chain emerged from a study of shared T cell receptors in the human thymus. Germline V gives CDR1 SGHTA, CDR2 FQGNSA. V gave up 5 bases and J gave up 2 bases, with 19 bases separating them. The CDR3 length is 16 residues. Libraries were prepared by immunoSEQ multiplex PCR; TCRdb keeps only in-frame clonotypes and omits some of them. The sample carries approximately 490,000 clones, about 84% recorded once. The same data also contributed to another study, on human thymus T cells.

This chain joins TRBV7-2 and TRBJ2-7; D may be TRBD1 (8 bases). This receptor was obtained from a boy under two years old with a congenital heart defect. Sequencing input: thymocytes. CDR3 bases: TGTGCCAGCAGCCCCACAGGGGGGGGAGTACCCTACGAGCAGTACTTC. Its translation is CASSPTGGGVPYEQYF. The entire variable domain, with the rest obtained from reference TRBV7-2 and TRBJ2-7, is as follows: GAGVSQSPSNKVTEKGKDVELRCDPISGHTALYWYRQSLGQGLEFLIYFQGNSAPDKSGLPSDRFSAERTGGSVSTLTIQRTQQEDSAVYLCASSPTGGGVPYEQYFGPGTRLTVT.